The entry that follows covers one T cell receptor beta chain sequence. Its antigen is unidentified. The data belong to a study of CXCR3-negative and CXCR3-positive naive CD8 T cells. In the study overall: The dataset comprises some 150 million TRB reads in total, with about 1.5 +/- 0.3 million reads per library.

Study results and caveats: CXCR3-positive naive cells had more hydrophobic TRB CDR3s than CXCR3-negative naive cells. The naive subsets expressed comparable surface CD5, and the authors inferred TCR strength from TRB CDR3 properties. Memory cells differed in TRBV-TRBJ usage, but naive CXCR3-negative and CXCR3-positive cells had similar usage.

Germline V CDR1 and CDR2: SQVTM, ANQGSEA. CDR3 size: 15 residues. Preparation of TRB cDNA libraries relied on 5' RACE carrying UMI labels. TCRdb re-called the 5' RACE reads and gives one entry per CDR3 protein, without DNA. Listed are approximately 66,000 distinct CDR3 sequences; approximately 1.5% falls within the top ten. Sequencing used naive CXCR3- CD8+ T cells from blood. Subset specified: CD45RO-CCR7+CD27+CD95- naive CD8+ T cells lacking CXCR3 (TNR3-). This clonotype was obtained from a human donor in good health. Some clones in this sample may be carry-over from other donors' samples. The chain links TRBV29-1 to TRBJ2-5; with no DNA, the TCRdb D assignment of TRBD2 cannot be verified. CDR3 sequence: CSVEDPGTSVETQYF.